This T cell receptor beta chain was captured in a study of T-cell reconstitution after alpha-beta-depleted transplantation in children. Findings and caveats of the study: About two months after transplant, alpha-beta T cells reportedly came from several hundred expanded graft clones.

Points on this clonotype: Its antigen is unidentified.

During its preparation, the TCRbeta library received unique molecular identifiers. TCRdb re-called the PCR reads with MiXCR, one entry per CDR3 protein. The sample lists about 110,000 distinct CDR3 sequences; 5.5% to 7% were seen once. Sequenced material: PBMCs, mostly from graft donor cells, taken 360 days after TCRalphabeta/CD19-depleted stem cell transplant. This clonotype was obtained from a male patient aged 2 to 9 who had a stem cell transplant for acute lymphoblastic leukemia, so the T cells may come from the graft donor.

Written as DNA, the CDR3 is TGCGCCAGCAGCACTTTGCGACAGGGAAGTGAAAAACTGTTTTTT. As protein: CASSTLRQGSEKLFF. The genes are TRBV4-3 and TRBJ1-4; 7 positions agree with TRBD1. This CDR3 region has 15 residues. The germline gives CDR1 LGHNA, CDR2 YSLEER. The V gene end was trimmed by 5 bases and the J gene end by 7 bases; junction bases not matched to a gene: 10.